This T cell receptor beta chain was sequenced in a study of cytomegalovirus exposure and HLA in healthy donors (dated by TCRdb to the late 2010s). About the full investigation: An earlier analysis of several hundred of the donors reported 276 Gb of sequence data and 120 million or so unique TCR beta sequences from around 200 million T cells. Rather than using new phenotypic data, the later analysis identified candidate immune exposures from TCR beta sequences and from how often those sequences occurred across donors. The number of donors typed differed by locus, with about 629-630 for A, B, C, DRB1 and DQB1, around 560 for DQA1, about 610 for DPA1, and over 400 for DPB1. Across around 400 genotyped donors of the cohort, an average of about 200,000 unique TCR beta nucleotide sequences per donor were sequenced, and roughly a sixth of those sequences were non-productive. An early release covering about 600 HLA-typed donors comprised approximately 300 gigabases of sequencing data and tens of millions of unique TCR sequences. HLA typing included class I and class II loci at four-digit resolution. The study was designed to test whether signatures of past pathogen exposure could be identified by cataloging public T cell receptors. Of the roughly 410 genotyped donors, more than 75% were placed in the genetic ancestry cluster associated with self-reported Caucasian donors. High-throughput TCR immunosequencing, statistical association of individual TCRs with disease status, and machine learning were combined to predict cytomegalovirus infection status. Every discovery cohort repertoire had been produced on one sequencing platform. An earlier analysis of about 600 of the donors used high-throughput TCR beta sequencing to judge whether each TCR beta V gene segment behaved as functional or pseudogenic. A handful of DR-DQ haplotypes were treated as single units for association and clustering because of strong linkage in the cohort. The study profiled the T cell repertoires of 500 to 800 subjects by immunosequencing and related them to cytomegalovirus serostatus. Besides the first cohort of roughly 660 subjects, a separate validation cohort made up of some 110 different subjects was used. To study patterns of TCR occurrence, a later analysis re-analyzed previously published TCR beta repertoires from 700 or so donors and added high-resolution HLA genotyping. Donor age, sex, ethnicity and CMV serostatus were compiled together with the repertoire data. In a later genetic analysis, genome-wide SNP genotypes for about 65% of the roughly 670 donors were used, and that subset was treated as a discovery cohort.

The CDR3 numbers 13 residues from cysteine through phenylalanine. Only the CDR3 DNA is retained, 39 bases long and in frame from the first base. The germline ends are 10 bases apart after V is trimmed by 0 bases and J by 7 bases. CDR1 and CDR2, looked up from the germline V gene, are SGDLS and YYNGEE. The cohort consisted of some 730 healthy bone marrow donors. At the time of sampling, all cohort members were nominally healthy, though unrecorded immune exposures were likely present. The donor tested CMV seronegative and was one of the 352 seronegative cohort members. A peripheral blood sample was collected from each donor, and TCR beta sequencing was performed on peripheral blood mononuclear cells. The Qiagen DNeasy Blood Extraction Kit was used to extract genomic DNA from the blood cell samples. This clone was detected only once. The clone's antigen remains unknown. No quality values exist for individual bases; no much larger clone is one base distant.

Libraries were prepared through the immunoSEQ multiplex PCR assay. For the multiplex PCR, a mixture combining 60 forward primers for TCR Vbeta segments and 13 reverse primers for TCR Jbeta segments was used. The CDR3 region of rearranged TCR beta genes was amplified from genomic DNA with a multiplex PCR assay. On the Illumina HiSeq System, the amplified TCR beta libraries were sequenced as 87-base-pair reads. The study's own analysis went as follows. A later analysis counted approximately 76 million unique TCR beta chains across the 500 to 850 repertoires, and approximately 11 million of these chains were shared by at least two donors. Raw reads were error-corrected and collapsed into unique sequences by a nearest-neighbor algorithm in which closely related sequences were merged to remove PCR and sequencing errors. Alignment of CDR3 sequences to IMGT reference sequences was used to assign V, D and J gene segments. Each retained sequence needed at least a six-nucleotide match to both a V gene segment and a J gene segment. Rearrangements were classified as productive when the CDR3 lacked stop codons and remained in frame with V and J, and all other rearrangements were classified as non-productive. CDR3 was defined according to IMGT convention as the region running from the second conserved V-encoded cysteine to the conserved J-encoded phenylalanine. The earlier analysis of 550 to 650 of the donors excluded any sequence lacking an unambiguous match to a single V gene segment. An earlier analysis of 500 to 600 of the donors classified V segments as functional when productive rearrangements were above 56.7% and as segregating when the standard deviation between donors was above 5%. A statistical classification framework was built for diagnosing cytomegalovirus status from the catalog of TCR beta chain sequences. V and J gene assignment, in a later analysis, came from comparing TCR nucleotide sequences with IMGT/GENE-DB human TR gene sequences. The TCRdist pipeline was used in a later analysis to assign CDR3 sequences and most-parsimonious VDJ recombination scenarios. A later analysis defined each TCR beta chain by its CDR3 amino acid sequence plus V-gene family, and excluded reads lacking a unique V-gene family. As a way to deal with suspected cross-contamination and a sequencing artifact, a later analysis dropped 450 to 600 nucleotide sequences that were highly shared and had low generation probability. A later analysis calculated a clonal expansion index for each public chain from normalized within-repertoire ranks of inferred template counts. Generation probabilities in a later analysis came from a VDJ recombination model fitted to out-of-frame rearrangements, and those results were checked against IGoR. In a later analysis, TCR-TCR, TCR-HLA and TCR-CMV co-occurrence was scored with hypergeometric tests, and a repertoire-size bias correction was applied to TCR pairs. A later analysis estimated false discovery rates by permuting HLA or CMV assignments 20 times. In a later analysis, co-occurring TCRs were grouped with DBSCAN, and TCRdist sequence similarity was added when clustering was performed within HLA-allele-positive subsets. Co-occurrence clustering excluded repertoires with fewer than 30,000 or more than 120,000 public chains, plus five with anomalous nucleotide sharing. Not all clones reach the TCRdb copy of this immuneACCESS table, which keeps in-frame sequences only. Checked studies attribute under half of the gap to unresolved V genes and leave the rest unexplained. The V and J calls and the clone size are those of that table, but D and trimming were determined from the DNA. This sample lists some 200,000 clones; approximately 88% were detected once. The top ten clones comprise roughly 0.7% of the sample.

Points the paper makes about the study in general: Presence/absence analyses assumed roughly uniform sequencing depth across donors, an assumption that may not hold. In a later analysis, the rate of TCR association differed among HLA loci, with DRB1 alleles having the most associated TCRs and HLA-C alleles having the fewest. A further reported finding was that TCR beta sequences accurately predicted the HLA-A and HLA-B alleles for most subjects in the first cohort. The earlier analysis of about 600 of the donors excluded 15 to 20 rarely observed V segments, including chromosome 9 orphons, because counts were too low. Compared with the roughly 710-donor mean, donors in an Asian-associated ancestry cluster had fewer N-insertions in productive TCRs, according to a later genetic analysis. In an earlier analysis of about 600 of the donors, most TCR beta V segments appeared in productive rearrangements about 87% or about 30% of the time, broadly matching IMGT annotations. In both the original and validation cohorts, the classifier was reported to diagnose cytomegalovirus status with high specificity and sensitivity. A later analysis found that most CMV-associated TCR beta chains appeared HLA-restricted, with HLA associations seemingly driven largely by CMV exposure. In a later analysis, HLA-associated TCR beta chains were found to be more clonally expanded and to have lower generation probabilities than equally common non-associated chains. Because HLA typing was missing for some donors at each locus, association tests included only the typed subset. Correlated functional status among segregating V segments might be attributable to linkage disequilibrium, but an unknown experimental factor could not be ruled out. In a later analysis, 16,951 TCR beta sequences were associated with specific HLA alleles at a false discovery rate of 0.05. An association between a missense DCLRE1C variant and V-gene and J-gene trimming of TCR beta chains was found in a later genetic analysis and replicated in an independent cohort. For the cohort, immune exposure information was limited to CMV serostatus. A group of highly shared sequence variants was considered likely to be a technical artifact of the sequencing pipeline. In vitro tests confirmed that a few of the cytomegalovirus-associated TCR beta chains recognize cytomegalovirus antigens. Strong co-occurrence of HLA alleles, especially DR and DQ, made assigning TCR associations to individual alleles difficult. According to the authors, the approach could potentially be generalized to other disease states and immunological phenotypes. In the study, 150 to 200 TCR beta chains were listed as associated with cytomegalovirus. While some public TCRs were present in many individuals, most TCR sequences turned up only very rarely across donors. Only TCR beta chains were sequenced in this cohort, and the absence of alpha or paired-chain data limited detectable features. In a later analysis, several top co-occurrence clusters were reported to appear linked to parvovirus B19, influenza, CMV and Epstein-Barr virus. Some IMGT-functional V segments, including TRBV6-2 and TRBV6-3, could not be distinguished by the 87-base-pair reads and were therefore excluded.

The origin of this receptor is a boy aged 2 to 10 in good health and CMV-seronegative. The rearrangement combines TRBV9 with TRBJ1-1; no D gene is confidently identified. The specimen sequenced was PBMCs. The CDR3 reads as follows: CASSVGGLGEAFF. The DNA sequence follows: TGTGCCAGCAGCGTAGGAGGGCTCGGTGAAGCTTTCTTT.